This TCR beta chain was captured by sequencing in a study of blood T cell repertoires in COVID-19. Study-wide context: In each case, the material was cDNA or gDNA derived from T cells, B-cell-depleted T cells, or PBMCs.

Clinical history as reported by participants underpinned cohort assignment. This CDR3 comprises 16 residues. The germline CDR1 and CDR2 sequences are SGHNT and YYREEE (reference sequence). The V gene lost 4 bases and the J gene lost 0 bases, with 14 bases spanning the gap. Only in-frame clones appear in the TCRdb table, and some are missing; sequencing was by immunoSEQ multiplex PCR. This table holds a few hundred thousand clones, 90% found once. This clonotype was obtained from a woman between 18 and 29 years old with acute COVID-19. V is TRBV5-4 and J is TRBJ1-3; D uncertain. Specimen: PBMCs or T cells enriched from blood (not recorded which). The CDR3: CASSEGSAYSGNTIYF. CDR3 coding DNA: TGTGCCAGCAGCGAGGGTTCGGCTTACTCTGGAAACACCATATATTTT.